This T cell receptor (beta chain) was sequenced during a study of cytomegalovirus exposure and HLA in healthy donors. About the study: HLA-typed donors contributed some 85 million unique TCRs, which were held in an early data release.

Findings and limits, study-wide: A later analysis by the authors found several of the most significant clusters apparently linked to common viral pathogens. Researchers left out some V segments, among them TRBV6-2 and TRBV6-3, as indistinguishable. Among CMV-associated TCR beta chains, most appeared HLA-restricted in a later analysis.

Germline CDR1 is SEHNR and CDR2 is FQNEAQ (reference sequence). CDR3 length: 18 residues. This clone was found a few times. Its antigen remains unknown. Mismatch with germline at one junction end may stem from a read error. The primer mix had 60 Vbeta and 13 Jbeta primers. Sequencing was performed with immunoSEQ multiplex PCR; in TCRdb, only in-frame clones are kept and a portion is missing. The sample records approximately 100,000 clones, around three quarters being singletons. This sequence joins TRBV7-9 and TRBJ2-7; 11 bases match TRBD2. The clonotype was recovered from a female donor in good health and CMV-seropositive. The specimen sequenced was PBMCs. CDR3 in DNA: TGTTCCAGCAGCCTGGGCCTAGCGGGGGGTTCAACGCTCTACGAGCAGTACTTC. Translation: CSSSLGLAGGSTLYEQYF.